These 32 T cell receptor beta chains were all obtained from the same sample, sequenced in a study of CXCR3-negative and CXCR3-positive naive CD8 T cells. cDNA libraries for TRB were generated by 5' RACE incorporating UMI labels. TCRdb re-called the 5' RACE reads; every CDR3 protein appears as one record, without DNA. The table counts tens of thousands of distinct CDR3 sequences; around 0.5% lies in the top ten. General study points: CXCR3-positive naive cells carried more hydrophobic TRB CDR3s than CXCR3-negative naive cells did.

What these receptors recognize is not known. Sequenced input: naive CXCR3+ CD8+ T cells from blood. Subset reported: CD45RO-CCR7+CD27+CD95- naive CD8+ T cells expressing CXCR3 (TNR3+). The source of these receptors is a human donor in good health. Some clones in this sample may be carry-over from other donors' samples.

V and J are TRBV6-2 or TRBV6-3 and TRBJ2-2. The CDR3 spans 14 residues. CDR1 and CDR2 from the germline V gene are MNHEY and SVGEGT. The CDR3 loop is CASSYVQLTGELFF.

V gene TRBV29-1 combines with J gene TRBJ1-4; the D call from TCRdb, TRBD1, cannot be confirmed without DNA. Germline CDR1 reads SQVTM; CDR2 reads ANQGSEA. There are 14 residues in the CDR3. The CDR3 spells CSVGQAATNEKLFF.

The chain couples TRBV3-1 to TRBJ2-5; TCRdb reports TRBD1, a call that lacks DNA to check it against. There are 16 residues in the CDR3. Germline V gene sequence: CDR1 LGHDT, CDR2 YNNKEL (reference sequence). The CDR3 is CASSYAGVSLQETQYF.

The chain carries TRBV28 and TRBJ2-5; the D call from TCRdb, TRBD2, cannot be confirmed without DNA. The CDR3 consists of 13 residues. The germline V gene encodes CDR1 MDHEN and CDR2 SYDVKM. Here the CDR3 reads CASKLVLLETQYF.

This rearrangement joins TRBV20-1 to TRBJ2-7; TCRdb proposes TRBD1, but this gene call is untestable without DNA. From germline, CDR1 is DFQATT and CDR2 SNEGSKA (reference sequence). This CDR3 spans 14 amino acids. The chain's CDR3 is CSARSRGISYEQYF.

The rearrangement joins TRBV10-2 to TRBJ2-7; there is no DNA to check the TCRdb D call of TRBD2. The germline V gene encodes CDR1 WSHSY and CDR2 SAAADI. The CDR3 is 11 residues long. CDR3: CATGTSGEQYF.

The rearrangement joins TRBV2 to TRBJ2-7; the D call of TRBD2 rests on TCRdb alone, since no DNA is present to check it. The CDR3 is 14 amino acids. Germline V gene lookup returns CDR1 SNHLY and CDR2 FYNNEI. This CDR3 is CAISLADSSYEQYF.

The CDR3 sequence is CSVGLLAGLFQETQYF. The genes are TRBV29-1 and TRBJ2-5; TCRdb's D call, TRBD2, is unchecked because there is no DNA. Germline CDR1 SQVTM, CDR2 ANQGSEA. The CDR3 extends over 16 amino acids. The variable domain in full, completed from reference TRBV29-1 and TRBJ2-5, reads SAVISQKPSRDICQRGTSLTIQCQVDSQVTMMFWYRQQPGQSLTLIATANQGSEATYESGFVIDKFPISRPNLTFSTLTVSNMSPEDSSIYLCSVGLLAGLFQETQYFGPGTRLLVL.

The chain couples TRBV10-3 to TRBJ2-7; with no DNA, the TCRdb D assignment of TRBD1 cannot be verified. Germline CDR1 and CDR2: ENHRY and SYGVKD. The CDR3 has 15 residues. The CDR3 loop reads CAISEQTGSGDEQYF.

The CDR3 protein is CASSQENELEQFF. The V call is TRBV4-3, the J call TRBJ2-1. The CDR3 covers 13 residues. From germline, CDR1 is LGHNA and CDR2 YSLEER.

The rearrangement joins TRBV6-2 or TRBV6-3 to TRBJ1-5. This CDR3 is 13 amino acids long. CDR1 is MNHEY and CDR2 is SVGEGT in the germline V gene. CDR3 in amino acids: CASKDNVNQPQHF.

J is TRBJ2-1 and V is TRBV10-2; with no DNA, the TCRdb D assignment of TRBD2 cannot be verified. The CDR3 length is 18 residues. Germline-derived CDR1 and CDR2 are WSHSY and SAAADI. CDR3 sequence: CASSGSSGGPSSYNEQFF.

The V and J genes are TRBV14 and TRBJ2-1; TCRdb calls TRBD1, which cannot be checked without DNA. Germline CDR1 SGHDN, CDR2 FVKESK. This CDR3 is built from 21 residues. CDR3: CASSPLGIETGGFTTYNEQFF. The complete variable domain, with remaining parts taken from reference TRBV14 and TRBJ2-1, reads EAGVTQFPSHSVIEKGQTVTLRCDPISGHDNLYWYRRVMGKEIKFLLHFVKESKQDESGMPNNRFLAERTGGTYSTLKVQPAELEDSGVYFCASSPLGIETGGFTTYNEQFFGPGTRLTVL.

The J gene is TRBJ2-7, the V gene TRBV4-3; the TRBD2 assignment by TCRdb is unverifiable without DNA. CDR3 length equals 14 residues. The germline CDR1 and CDR2 sequences are LGHNA and YSLEER. The CDR3 here is CASSQDEGSYEQYF.

The chain has TRBV9 and TRBJ2-6. This CDR3 has 15 amino acids. Germline loops: CDR1 SGDLS, CDR2 YYNGEE. The CDR3: CASSLRYSGANVLTF.

The V and J genes are TRBV7-3 and TRBJ2-7; TCRdb designates TRBD1, a call that cannot be tested without DNA. The CDR3 has 14 amino acids. The germline gives CDR1 SGHTA, CDR2 FQGTGA. The CDR3 is CASSLFGPPYEQYF.

The chain is built from TRBV12-3 or TRBV12-4 and TRBJ2-2; the D call of TRBD1 rests on TCRdb alone, since no DNA is present to check it. CDR3 size: 17 residues. CDR3 amino acids: CASSFGLQGINTGELFF.

The gene calls are TRBV19 and TRBJ2-5; lacking DNA, the TRBD1 call made by TCRdb goes unchecked. There are 14 residues in the CDR3. The V gene's germline CDR1 is LNHDA and CDR2 SQIVND (reference sequence). The CDR3 reads CASSPVGGWETQYF.

The rearrangement joins TRBV5-1 to TRBJ1-1; absent DNA, TCRdb's TRBD1 call cannot be checked. This CDR3 comprises 14 residues. Looked up from germline, CDR1 is SGHRS and CDR2 is YFSETQ. This CDR3 is CASSPVQRDTEAFF.

The rearrangement uses TRBV12-3 or TRBV12-4 and TRBJ2-2; TCRdb reports TRBD1, a call that lacks DNA to check it against. The CDR3 loop spans 14 amino acids. CDR3 amino acids: CASSKPDRTGELFF.

The gene calls are TRBV25-1 and TRBJ1-1. The germline CDR1 and CDR2 sequences are MGHDK and SYGVNS. CDR3 length: 15 amino acids. Here the CDR3 reads CASSGLDASNTEAFF.

The CDR3: CASSQGRLNTGELFF. The V and J genes are TRBV4-3 and TRBJ2-2; absent DNA, TCRdb's TRBD2 call cannot be checked. CDR3 length equals 15 residues. Germline V CDR1 and CDR2: LGHNA, YSLEER.

The chain couples TRBV19 to TRBJ2-5; checking the TCRdb D call of TRBD1 is not possible without DNA. The CDR3 has 15 amino acids. Germline V CDR1 and CDR2: LNHDA, SQIVND (reference sequence). This chain's CDR3 is CASSIGTGGRETQYF.

V usage is TRBV28 and J usage is TRBJ1-2; the TRBD1 assignment by TCRdb is unverifiable without DNA. The CDR3 spans 15 residues. Germline-derived CDR1 and CDR2 are MDHEN and SYDVKM. This CDR3 is CASSFRTGGVDGYTF.

The chain links TRBV6-5 to TRBJ2-4; checking the TCRdb D call of TRBD1 is not possible without DNA. Looked up from germline, CDR1 is MNHEY and CDR2 is SVGAGI. The CDR3 has 16 amino acids. The CDR3 protein is CASSYSPGGAKNIQYF.

The chain employs TRBV28 and TRBJ1-2; lacking DNA, the TRBD1 call made by TCRdb goes unchecked. From germline, CDR1 is MDHEN and CDR2 SYDVKM. The CDR3 is made up of 16 amino acids. CDR3 residues: CASSGPRQGDNYGYTF.

This chain connects TRBV7-3 to TRBJ2-1; TCRdb selects TRBD2, and the lack of DNA leaves this call unchecked. The CDR3 sequence is 15 residues long. Germline V CDR1 and CDR2: SGHTA, FQGTGA. CDR3: CASSWLAGENNEQFF.

The gene calls are TRBV12-3 or TRBV12-4 and TRBJ2-5. This CDR3 comprises 11 residues. The CDR3 is CASSFEETQYF.

The V and J genes are TRBV11-2 and TRBJ2-7; no DNA is available, so the TRBD1 call from TCRdb remains unchecked. The CDR3 runs to 16 residues. Germline CDR1 and CDR2: SGHAT and FQNNGV. This CDR3 reads CASSWADRVGLSEQYF.

The V gene is TRBV7-9, the J gene TRBJ2-7; as DNA is missing, the TRBD1 call by TCRdb cannot be tested. The germline gives CDR1 SEHNR, CDR2 FQNEAQ (reference sequence). The CDR3 contains 16 residues. CDR3 sequence: CASSSNTGGSSYEQYF.

The chain combines TRBV25-1 with TRBJ1-2; no DNA is available, so the TRBD1 call from TCRdb remains unchecked. The CDR3 is 11 amino acids. Per germline, CDR1 MGHDK and CDR2 SYGVNS. This CDR3 reads CASSAGGGYTF.

The CDR3 spells CASSLDGGVGTGELFF. The V and J genes are TRBV12-3 or TRBV12-4 and TRBJ2-2; checking the TCRdb D call of TRBD1 is not possible without DNA. The CDR3 covers 16 residues.